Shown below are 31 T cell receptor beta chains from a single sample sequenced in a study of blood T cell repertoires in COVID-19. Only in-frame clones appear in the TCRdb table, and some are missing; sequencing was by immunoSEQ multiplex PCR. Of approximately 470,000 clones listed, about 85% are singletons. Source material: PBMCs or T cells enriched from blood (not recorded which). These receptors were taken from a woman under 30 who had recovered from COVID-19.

The CDR3 DNA reads TGTGCCACCAGCAGAGATCTGGCTAGCGGACCCTACGAGCAGTACTTC. This sequence encodes CATSRDLASGPYEQYF. The chain couples TRBV15 to TRBJ2-7, with 7 nucleotides matching TRBD2. Germline V gives CDR1 LNHNV, CDR2 YYDKDF (reference sequence). After removal of 0 bases from V and 2 bases from J, the junction contained 7 bases not matched to a gene. This CDR3 region has 16 residues.

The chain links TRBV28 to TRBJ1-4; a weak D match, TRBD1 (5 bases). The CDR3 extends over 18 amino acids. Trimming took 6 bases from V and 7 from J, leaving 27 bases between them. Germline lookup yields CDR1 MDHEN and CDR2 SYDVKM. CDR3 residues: CASSPGPGARGRGEKLFF. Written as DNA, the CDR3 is TGTGCCAGCAGCCCAGGTCCCGGGGCGCGGGGAAGAGGTGAAAAACTGTTTTTT. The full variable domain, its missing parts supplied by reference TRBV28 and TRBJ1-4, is DVKVTQSSRYLVKRTGEKVFLECVQDMDHENMFWYRQDPGLGLRLIYFSYDVKMKEKGDIPEGYSVSREKKERFSLILESASTNQTSMYLCASSPGPGARGRGEKLFFGSGTQLSVL.

CDR3 amino acids: CARNSWTQSYEQYF. The CDR3 DNA sequence: TGTGCCAGGAATTCCTGGACACAATCCTACGAGCAGTACTTC. The chain is built from TRBV28 and TRBJ2-7, with D maybe TRBD1 (5 bases). Trimming took off 9 bases at V and 1 base at J, with 16 bases between the two ends. The CDR3 runs to 14 residues. Per germline, CDR1 MDHEN and CDR2 SYDVKM.

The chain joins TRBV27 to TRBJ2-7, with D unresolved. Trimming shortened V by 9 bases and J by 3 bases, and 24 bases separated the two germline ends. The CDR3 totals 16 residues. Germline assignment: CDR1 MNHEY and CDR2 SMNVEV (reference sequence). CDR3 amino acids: CASRRSGSLTRYEQYF. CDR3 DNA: TGTGCCAGTAGAAGATCCGGGTCCCTTACCCGCTACGAGCAGTACTTC.

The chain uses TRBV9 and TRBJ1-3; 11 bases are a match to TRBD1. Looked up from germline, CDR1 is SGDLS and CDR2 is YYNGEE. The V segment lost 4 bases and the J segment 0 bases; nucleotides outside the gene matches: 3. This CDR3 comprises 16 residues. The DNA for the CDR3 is TGTGCCAGCAGCATAGGGACAGGGGGCTCTGGAAACACCATATATTTT. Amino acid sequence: CASSIGTGGSGNTIYF. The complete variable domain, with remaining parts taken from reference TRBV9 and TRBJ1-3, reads DSGVTQTPKHLITATGQRVTLRCSPRSGDLSVYWYQQSLDQGLQFLIQYYNGEERAKGNILERFSAQQFPDLHSELNLSSLELGDSALYFCASSIGTGGSGNTIYFGEGSWLTVV.

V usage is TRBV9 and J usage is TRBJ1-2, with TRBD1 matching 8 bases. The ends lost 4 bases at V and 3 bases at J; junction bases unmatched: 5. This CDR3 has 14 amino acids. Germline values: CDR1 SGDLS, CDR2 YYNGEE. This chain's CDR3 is CASSIQDRDYGYTF. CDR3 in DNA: TGTGCCAGCAGCATACAGGACAGGGACTATGGCTACACCTTC. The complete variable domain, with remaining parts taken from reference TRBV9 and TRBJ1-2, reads DSGVTQTPKHLITATGQRVTLRCSPRSGDLSVYWYQQSLDQGLQFLIQYYNGEERAKGNILERFSAQQFPDLHSELNLSSLELGDSALYFCASSIQDRDYGYTFGSGTRLTVV.

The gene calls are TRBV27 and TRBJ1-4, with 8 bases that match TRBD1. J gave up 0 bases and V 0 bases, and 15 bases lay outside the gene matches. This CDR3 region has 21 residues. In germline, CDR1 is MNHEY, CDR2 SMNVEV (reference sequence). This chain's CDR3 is CASSLSNPGQALIATNEKLFF. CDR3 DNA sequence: TGTGCCAGCAGTTTATCTAATCCGGGACAGGCTCTAATCGCAACTAATGAAAAACTGTTTTTT.

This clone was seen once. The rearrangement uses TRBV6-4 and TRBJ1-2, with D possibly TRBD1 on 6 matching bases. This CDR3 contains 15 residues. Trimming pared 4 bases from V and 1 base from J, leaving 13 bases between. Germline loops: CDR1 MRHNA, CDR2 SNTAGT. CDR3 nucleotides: TGTGCCAGCAGTGTTTCCGGGACAAATAACTATGGCTACACCTTC. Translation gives CASSVSGTNNYGYTF.

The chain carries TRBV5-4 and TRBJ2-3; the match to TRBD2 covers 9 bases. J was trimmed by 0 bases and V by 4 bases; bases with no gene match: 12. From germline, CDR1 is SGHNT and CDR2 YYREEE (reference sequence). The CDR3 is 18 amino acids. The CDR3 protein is CASSPTSGFSSSTDTQYF. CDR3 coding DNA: TGTGCCAGCAGCCCAACTAGCGGGTTCAGTTCTAGCACAGATACGCAGTATTTT.

CDR3 in amino acids: CASSLAGRGLQETQYF. The CDR3, as DNA: TGTGCCAGCAGCTTAGCCGGCAGGGGCTTACAAGAGACCCAGTACTTC. The rearrangement uses TRBV7-9 and TRBJ2-5, with D perhaps TRBD1 (6 bases). Trimming took off 0 bases at V and 2 bases at J, with 13 bases between the two ends. This CDR3 contains 16 residues. Germline CDR1 and CDR2: SEHNR and FQNEAQ (reference sequence).

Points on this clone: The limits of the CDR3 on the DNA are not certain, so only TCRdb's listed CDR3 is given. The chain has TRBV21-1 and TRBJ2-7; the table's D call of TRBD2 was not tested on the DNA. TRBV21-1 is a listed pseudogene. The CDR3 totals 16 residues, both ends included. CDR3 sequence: CASSKGVGRGTYEQYF.

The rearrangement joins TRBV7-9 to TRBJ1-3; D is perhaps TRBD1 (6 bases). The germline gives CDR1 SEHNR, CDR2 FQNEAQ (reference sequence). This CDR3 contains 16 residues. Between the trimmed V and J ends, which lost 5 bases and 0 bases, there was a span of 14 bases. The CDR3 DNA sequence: TGTGCCAGCAGCCGCGACAGGATCTCCTCTGGAAACACCATATATTTT. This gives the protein CASSRDRISSGNTIYF.

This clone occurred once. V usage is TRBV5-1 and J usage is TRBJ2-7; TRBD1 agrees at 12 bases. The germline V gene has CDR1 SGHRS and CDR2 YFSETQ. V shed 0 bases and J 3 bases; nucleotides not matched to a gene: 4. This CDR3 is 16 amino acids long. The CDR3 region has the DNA TGCGCCAGCAGCTTGGTGGGGACAGGGGGCTTCTACGAGCAGTACTTC. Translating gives CASSLVGTGGFYEQYF.

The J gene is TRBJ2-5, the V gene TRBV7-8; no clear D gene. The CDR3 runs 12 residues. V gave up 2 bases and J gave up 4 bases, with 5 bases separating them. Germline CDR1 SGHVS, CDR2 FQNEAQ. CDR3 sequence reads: CASSLLLETQYF. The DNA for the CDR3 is TGTGCCAGCAGCTTACTTCTAGAGACCCAGTACTTC.

The CDR3 DNA reads as TGTGCCAGCAGTTTCGCAGGGCTATCCTACGAGCAGTACTTC. Translating it yields CASSFAGLSYEQYF. This sequence joins TRBV27 and TRBJ2-7; a weak D match, TRBD1 (5 bases). V lost 3 bases and J lost 1, with 10 bases in between. In germline, CDR1 is MNHEY, CDR2 SMNVEV (reference sequence). The CDR3 is 14 residues long.

In DNA, the CDR3 is TGCGCCAGCAGAACCCTCGGGACAGGGGACTACGAGCAGTACTTC. Its translation: CASRTLGTGDYEQYF. V is TRBV5-1 and J is TRBJ2-7; TRBD1 matches at 10 bases. CDR1 SGHRS and CDR2 YFSETQ come from the germline V gene. The V segment lost 5 bases and the J segment 3 bases; nucleotides outside the gene matches: 8. The CDR3 length is 15 residues.

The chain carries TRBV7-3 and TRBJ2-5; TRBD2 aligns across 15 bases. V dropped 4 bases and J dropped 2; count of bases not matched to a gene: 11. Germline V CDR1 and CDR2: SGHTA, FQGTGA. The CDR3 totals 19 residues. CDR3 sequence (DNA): TGTGCCAGCAGCTCCGTCGGAGGGACTAGCGGGGGGAAGCAAGAGACCCAGTACTTC. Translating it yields CASSSVGGTSGGKQETQYF.

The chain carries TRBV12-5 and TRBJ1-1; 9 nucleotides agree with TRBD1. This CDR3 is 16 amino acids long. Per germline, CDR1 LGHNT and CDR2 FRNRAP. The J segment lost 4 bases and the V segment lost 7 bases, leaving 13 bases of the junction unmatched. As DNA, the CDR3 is TGTGCTAGTGTCCCTCGGGACAGGGAGTGGAGCACTGAAGCTTTCTTT. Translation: CASVPRDREWSTEAFF.

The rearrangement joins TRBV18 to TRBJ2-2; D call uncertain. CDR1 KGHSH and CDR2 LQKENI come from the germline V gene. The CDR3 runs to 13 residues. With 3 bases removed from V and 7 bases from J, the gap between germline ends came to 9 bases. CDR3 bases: TGTGCCAGCTCACCCCGGTCCCTCGGGGAGCTGTTTTTT. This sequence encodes CASSPRSLGELFF.

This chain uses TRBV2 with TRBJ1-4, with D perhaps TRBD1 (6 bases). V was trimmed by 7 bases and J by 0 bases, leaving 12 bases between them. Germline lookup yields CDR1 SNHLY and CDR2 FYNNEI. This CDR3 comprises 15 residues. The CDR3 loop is CASKRGTSTNEKLFF. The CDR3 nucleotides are TGTGCCAGCAAGAGGGGGACCTCAACTAATGAAAAACTGTTTTTT.

This CDR3 reads CASRITGTGDYGYTF. In DNA, the CDR3 is TGTGCCAGCAGAATAACCGGGACAGGGGACTATGGCTACACCTTC. V usage is TRBV28 and J usage is TRBJ1-2; 10 bases line up with TRBD1. This CDR3 spans 15 amino acids. Germline V gene sequence: CDR1 MDHEN, CDR2 SYDVKM. With 6 bases clipped from V and 3 bases from J, the junction kept 7 bases outside the gene matches.

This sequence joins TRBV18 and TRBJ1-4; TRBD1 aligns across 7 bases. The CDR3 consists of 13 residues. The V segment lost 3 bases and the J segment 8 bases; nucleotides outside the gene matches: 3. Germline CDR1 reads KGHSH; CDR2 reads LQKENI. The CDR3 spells CASSPDRAEKLFF. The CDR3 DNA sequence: TGTGCCAGCTCACCTGACAGGGCCGAAAAACTGTTTTTT.

CDR3 sequence: CASSAQAAIQETQYF. CDR3 nucleotide sequence: TGCGCCAGCAGTGCCCAGGCAGCTATCCAAGAGACCCAGTACTTC. J is TRBJ2-5 and V is TRBV10-1; D is unresolved. CDR1 WNHNN and CDR2 SYGVQD come from the germline V gene (reference sequence). Trimming shortened V by 4 bases and J by 1 base, and 13 bases separated the two germline ends. The CDR3 extends over 15 amino acids.

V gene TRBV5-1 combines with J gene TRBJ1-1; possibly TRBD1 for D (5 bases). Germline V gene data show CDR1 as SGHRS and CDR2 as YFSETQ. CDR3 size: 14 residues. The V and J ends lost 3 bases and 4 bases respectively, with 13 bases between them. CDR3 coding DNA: TGCGCCAGCAGCTCACCGGGGGGAGGCACTGAAGCTTTCTTT. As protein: CASSSPGGGTEAFF.

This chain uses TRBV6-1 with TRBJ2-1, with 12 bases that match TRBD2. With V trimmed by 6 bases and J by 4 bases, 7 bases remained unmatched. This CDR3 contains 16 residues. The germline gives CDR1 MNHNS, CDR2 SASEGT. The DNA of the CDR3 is TGTGCCAGCAGCGAACTAGCGGGGGGCCCATACAATGAGCAGTTCTTC. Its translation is CASSELAGGPYNEQFF.

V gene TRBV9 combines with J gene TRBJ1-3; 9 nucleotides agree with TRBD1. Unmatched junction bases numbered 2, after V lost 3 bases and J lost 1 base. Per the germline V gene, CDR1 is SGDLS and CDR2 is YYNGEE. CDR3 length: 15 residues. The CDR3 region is CASSAGTGSGNTIYF. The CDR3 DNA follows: TGTGCCAGCAGCGCTGGGACAGGGTCTGGAAACACCATATATTTT.

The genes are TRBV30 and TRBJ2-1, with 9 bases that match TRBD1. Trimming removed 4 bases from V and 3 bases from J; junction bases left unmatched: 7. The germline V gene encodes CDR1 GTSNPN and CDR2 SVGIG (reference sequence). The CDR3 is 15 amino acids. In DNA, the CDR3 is TGTGCCTGGAAAATGGGGACAGGGCACTACAATGAGCAGTTCTTC. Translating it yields CAWKMGTGHYNEQFF.

The CDR3 DNA reads as TGTGCCAGCAGTTCCGACAGTGGGGTGACAATAAACTATGGCTACACCTTC. This translates into CASSSDSGVTINYGYTF. The V and J genes are TRBV28 and TRBJ1-2; a possible D gene is TRBD1 (5 bases). CDR3 size: 17 residues. Trimming left V 4 bases short and J 2 bases short, with 20 bases between. Germline V CDR1 and CDR2: MDHEN, SYDVKM.

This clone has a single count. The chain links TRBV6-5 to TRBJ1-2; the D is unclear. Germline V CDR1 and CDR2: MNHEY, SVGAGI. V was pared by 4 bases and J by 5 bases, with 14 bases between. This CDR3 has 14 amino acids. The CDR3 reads CASSFSFGSYGYTF. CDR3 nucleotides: TGTGCCAGCAGTTTTAGTTTCGGGTCGTATGGCTACACCTTC.

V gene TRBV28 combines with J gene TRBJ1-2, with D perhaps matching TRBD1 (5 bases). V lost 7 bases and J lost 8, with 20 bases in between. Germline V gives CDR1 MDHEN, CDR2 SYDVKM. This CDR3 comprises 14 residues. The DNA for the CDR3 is TGTGCCAGCATCACGCGGGGCAGGGTTGGCGGCTACACCTTC. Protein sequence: CASITRGRVGGYTF.

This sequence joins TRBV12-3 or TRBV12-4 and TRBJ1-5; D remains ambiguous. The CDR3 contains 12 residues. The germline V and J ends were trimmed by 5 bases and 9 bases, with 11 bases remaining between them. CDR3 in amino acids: CASSPNALPQHF. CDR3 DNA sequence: TGTGCCAGCAGTCCCAATGCGTTGCCCCAGCATTTT.